This T cell receptor (beta chain) originates from a study of shared clonotypes between healthy human individuals. This clone has a handful of counts. The method was immunoSEQ multiplex PCR; TCRdb's version includes in-frame clones alone and lacks a portion of them. The sample includes about 490,000 clones, approximately 84% seen only once; the top ten take roughly 13%. The CDR3 spans 15 residues. Trimming took 1 base from V and 7 from J, leaving 16 bases between them. CDR1 is SGHTA, CDR2 FQGNSA, per germline. V and J are TRBV7-2 and TRBJ1-2, with D perhaps matching TRBD1 (5 bases). The receptor comes from a woman between 35 and 50 years old in good health. Some clones in this sample may be carry-over from other donors' samples. Sequenced input: PBMCs. The CDR3 loop is CASSLDARVKSGYTF. The CDR3 DNA sequence: TGTGCCAGCAGCTTAGATGCCAGGGTAAAGAGTGGCTACACCTTC.